Sequencing of this TCR beta chain was carried out in a study of cytotoxic CD8 clonotypes in ibrutinib-treated CLL. Assay used: immunoSEQ multiplex PCR; TCRdb lists only in-frame clones, some missing. The sample includes around 70,000 clones, 90% seen only once; the top ten take 3% to 3.5%. This CDR3 has 17 amino acids. Losses at the gene ends were 4 bases for V and 5 bases for J; bases not matched to a gene: 14. Germline CDR1 and CDR2: SGHTA and FQGTGA. Sequenced here: PBMCs, sampled after 12 months of ibrutinib treatment. The rearrangement joins TRBV7-3 to TRBJ2-3; TRBD2 matches at 8 bases. This sequence was found in a human donor with chronic lymphocytic leukemia. Here the CDR3 DNA reads TGTGCCAGCAGCTCTATCCAGGGCGGGGGGCAAGAAGATACGCAGTATTTT. Translation gives CASSSIQGGGQEDTQYF.